The 4 T cell receptor beta chains below come from one sample, sequenced in a study of cytomegalovirus exposure and HLA in healthy donors. PCR amplification relied on 60 Vbeta primers (plus 13 Jbeta primers). The table came from immunoSEQ multiplex PCR; TCRdb's copy has only in-frame clones and leaves some out. The sample's table shows roughly 100,000 clones. The sequenced material came from PBMCs. Every receptor here comes from a man in his forties in good health and CMV-seronegative.

The J gene is TRBJ1-4, the V gene TRBV28; 9 bases fit TRBD1. Germline values: CDR1 MDHEN, CDR2 SYDVKM. The ends lost 4 bases at V and 7 bases at J; junction bases unmatched: 7. This CDR3 spans 15 amino acids. The CDR3 loop is CASSSAGTGFEKLFF. The CDR3 nucleotides read TGTGCCAGCAGTTCCGCCGGGACAGGGTTTGAAAAACTGTTTTTT.

The chain is built from TRBV5-8 and TRBJ2-3; no clear D gene. The CDR3 covers 12 residues. V lost 0 bases and J 6 bases, leaving 5 bases between the germline ends. Germline lookup yields CDR1 SGHTS and CDR2 YDEGEE. In nucleotides, the CDR3 is TGTGCCAGCAGCTTGGACGGGGATACGCAGTATTTT. It yields the protein CASSLDGDTQYF.

This rearrangement joins TRBV5-1 to TRBJ2-5; 12 bases are a match to TRBD2. In germline, CDR1 is SGHRS, CDR2 YFSETQ. After removal of 1 base from V and 5 bases from J, the junction contained 3 bases not matched to a gene. The CDR3 contains 15 residues. The CDR3 sequence: CASSLIGTSGETQYF. The CDR3 region has the DNA TGCGCCAGCAGCTTGATAGGGACTAGCGGGGAGACCCAGTACTTC.

V and J are TRBV28 and TRBJ1-3, with 8 bases lining up with TRBD1. This CDR3 comprises 20 residues. Germline-derived CDR1 and CDR2 are MDHEN and SYDVKM. V shed 8 bases, J shed 0 bases, and the junction held 21 bases outside the gene matches. CDR3 in DNA: TGTGCCAGCGGACCAACCACGGGACAGGACTTTTGGGCCTCTGGAAACACCATATATTTT. Translated, it gives CASGPTTGQDFWASGNTIYF.